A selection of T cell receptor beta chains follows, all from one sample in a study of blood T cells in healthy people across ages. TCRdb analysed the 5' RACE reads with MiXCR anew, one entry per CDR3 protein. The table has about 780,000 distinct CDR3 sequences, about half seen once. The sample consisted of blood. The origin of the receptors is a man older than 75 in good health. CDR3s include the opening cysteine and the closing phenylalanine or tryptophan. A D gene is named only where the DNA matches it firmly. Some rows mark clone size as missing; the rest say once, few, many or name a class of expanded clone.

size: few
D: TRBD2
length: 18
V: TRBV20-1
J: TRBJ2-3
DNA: TGCAGTGCTTCCGGCCCCAAAAGGCTAGCGGGACGCACAGATACGCAGTATTTT
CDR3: CSASGPKRLAGRTDTQYF

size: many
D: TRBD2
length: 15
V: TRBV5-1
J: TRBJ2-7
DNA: TGTGCCAGCAGTTTAGGGCTAGCGGGCGCCTACGAGCAGTACTTC
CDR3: CASSLGLAGAYEQYF

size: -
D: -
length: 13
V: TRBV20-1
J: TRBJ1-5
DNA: TGCAGTGCTAAGGGTGGCGGCAATCAGCCCCAGCATTTT
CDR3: CSAKGGGNQPQHF

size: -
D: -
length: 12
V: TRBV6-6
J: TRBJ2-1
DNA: TGTGCCAGCAGTTACTCCGGTTATGAGCAGTTCTTC
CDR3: CASSYSGYEQFF

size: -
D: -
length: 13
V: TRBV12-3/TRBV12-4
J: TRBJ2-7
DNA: TGTGCCAGCAGTCTACAGGATACCTACGAGCAGTACTTC
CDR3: CASSLQDTYEQYF

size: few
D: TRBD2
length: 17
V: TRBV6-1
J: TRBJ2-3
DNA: TGTGCCAGCAGGATGATGACTAGCGGGAGTACCACAGATACGCAGTATTTT
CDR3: CASRMMTSGSTTDTQYF

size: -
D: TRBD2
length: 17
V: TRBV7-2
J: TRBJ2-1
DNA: TGTGCCAGCAGCTCCCTGCTTCGGGGGGAGGGCCCCAATGAGCAGTTCTTC
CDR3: CASSSLLRGEGPNEQFF

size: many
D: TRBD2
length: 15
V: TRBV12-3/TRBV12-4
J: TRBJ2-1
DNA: TGTGCCAGCAGTTTAGGGAGCGGGAGGGCCCCCGAGCAGTTCTTC
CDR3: CASSLGSGRAPEQFF

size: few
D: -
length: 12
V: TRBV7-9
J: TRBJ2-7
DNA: TGTGCCAGCAGCTTACTAACGGACCAAGAGTACTTC
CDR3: CASSLLTDQEYF

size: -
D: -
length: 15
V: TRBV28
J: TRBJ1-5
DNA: TGTGCCAGCAGCCCTGGGGGGTATAGCAATCAGCCCCAGCATTTT
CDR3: CASSPGGYSNQPQHF

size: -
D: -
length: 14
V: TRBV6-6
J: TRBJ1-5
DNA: TGTGCCAGCAGTTACAGGGGGGGCGGTCAGCCCCAGCATTTT
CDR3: CASSYRGGGQPQHF

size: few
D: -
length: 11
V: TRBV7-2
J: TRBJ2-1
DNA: TGTGCCAGCAGCTTTCATCATGAGCAGTTCTTC
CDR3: CASSFHHEQFF

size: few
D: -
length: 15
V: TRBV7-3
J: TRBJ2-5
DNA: TGTGCCAGCAGCTTAAACGGGATGCAGTCGGAGACCCAGTACTTC
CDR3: CASSLNGMQSETQYF

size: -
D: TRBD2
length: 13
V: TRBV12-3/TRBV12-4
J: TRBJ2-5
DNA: TGTGCCAGCTTAAGGACTAGGTGGGAGACCCAGTACTTC
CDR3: CASLRTRWETQYF

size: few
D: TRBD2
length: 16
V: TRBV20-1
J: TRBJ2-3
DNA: TGCAGTGCTGATAGCGGGAGATCCGGAGGTACAGATACGCAGTATTTT
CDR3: CSADSGRSGGTDTQYF

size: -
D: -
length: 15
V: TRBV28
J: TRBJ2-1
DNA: TGTGCCAGCAGTTGGGGCGGAAGCTCCTACAATGAGCAGTTCTTC
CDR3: CASSWGGSSYNEQFF

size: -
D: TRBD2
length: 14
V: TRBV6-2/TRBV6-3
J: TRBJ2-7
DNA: TGTGCCAGCAGTACTCGCGGGGGGGCCTACGAGCAGAACTTC
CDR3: CASSTRGGAYEQNF

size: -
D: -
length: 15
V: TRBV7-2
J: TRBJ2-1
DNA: TGTGCCAGCAGCTTAGAGAATGTCCGGCCCAATGAGCAGTTCTTC
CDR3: CASSLENVRPNEQFF

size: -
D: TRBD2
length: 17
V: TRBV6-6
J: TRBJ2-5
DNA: TGTGCCAGCAGTTACTCCCCTAGCGGGGGGGGCCAAGAGACCCAGTACTTC
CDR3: CASSYSPSGGGQETQYF

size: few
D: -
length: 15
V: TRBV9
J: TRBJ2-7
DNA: TGTGCCAGCAGCGTCTCCTACGGGGGCGCTTACGAGCAGTACTTC
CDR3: CASSVSYGGAYEQYF

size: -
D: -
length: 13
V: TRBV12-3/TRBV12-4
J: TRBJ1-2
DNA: TGTGCCAGCGGGACCGGGACTTTCTATGGCTACACCTTC
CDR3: CASGTGTFYGYTF

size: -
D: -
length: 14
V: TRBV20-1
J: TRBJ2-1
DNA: TGCAGTGTGTTCAAGCCCTCCTCCTACAATGAGCAGTTCTTC
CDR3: CSVFKPSSYNEQFF

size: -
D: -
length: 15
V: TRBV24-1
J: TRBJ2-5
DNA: TGTGCCACCAGTGATCAGGGCAGAAGGGGCGAGACCCAGTACTTC
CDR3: CATSDQGRRGETQYF

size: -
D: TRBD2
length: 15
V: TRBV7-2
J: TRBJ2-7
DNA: TGTGCCAGCAGCTTAGCCAGCGGGAACACCTACGAGCAGTACTTC
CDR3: CASSLASGNTYEQYF

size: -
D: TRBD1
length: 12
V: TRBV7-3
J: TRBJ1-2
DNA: TGTGCCAGCAGCTTCACAGGGGGAGGCTACACCTTC
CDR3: CASSFTGGGYTF

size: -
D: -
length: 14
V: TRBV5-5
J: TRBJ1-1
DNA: TGTGCCAACAGCTGGTCCACAGAGAACACTGAAGCTTTCTTT
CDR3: CANSWSTENTEAFF

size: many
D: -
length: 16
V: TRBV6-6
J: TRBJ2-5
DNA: TGTGCCAGCAGTTACTCGATTTTACTGCCCCAGGAGACCCAGTACTTC
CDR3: CASSYSILLPQETQYF

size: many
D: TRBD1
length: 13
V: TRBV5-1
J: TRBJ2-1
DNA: TGCGCCAGCAGCCGGACAGGTTCCCATGAGCAGTTCTTC
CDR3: CASSRTGSHEQFF

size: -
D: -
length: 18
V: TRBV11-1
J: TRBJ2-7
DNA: -
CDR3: CASSYTFDPGLAGAEQYF

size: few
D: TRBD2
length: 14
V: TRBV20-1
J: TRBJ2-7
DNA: TGCAGTGCTAGAGTTGGTAGCGGGAGTTACGAGCAGTACTTC
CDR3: CSARVGSGSYEQYF

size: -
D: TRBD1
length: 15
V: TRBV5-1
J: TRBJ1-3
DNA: TGCGCCAGCAGCTTGAACAGGGGCTCTGGAAACACCATATATTTT
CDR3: CASSLNRGSGNTIYF

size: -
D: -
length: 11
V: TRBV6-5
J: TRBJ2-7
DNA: TGTGCCAGCGGGGGGCTCAACGAGCAGTACTTC
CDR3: CASGGLNEQYF

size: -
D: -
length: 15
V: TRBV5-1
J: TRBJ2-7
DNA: TGCGCCAGCAGCTTGGACCTACCAGCGGGCGGTGAGCAGTACTTC
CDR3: CASSLDLPAGGEQYF

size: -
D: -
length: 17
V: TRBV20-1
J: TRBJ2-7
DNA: TGCAGTGCTGAAAGGGGGAGCCCGGGAGAAGGAAACTACGAGCAGTACTTC
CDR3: CSAERGSPGEGNYEQYF

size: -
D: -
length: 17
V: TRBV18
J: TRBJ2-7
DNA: TGTGCCAGCTCACGTCTGGCGCCTGGGACTGCCTCCTACGAGCAGTACTTC
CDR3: CASSRLAPGTASYEQYF

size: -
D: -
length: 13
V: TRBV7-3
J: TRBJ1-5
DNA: TGTGCCAGCAGCCCCCTTCCCGGATCGCCCCAGCATTTT
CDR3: CASSPLPGSPQHF

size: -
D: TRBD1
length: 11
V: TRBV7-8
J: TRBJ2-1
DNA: TGTGCCAGCAGCAGAGACAGGGTGGAGTTCTTC
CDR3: CASSRDRVEFF

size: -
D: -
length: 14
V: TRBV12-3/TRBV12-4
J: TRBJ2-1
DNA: TGTGCCAGCAGTGCAGCGGAGACAGACAATGAGCAGTTCTTC
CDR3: CASSAAETDNEQFF

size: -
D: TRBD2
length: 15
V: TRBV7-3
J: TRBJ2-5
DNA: TGTGCCAGCAGCCCATCCGGGACTAGCTTTAGGGAGCAGTACTTC
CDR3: CASSPSGTSFREQYF

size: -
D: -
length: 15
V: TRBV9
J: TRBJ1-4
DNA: TGTGCCAGCAGCGTAGACGGGACACCGAATGAAAAACTGTTTTTT
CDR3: CASSVDGTPNEKLFF

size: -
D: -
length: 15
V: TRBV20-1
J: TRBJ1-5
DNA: TGCAGTGCTAGCTCTACACATTATAGCAATCAGCCCCAGCATTTT
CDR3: CSASSTHYSNQPQHF

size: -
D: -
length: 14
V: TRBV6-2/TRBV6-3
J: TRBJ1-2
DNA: TGTGCCGGCAGACGGGGGACCGCTAACTATGGCTACACCTTC
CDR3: CAGRRGTANYGYTF

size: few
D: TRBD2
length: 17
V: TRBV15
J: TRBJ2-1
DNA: TGTGCCACCAGCAGGGAACCTAGCGGGAGGCCAGGAAATGAGCAGTTCTTC
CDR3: CATSREPSGRPGNEQFF

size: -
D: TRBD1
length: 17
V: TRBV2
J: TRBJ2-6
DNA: TGTGCTAGCACCGGGACAGGGACACTCTCTGGGGCCAACGTCCTGACTTTC
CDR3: CASTGTGTLSGANVLTF

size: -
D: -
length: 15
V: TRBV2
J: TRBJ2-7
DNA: TGTGCCAGCAGTGATACCTGGGGCGGGATTGGAGAGCAGTACTTC
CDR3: CASSDTWGGIGEQYF

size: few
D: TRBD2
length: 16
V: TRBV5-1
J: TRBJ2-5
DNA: TGCGCCAGCAGCGAGGGACTAGCGGGAGGGAAGGAGACCCAGTACTTC
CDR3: CASSEGLAGGKETQYF